Sequencing of this TCR beta chain was carried out in a study of healthy donors' naive CD4 and CD8 T cells. The CDR3 totals 15 residues. The V gene's germline CDR1 is LNHDA and CDR2 SQIVND (reference sequence). V gave up 7 bases and J gave up 4 bases; unmatched junction bases: 10. A linear amplification protocol produced the TCR libraries from roughly 550 ng of total RNA. TCRdb itself ran the reads through MiXCR, one entry per CDR3 protein. The sample lists about 180,000 distinct CDR3 sequences; about 74% were seen once. The sequenced material came from naive CD4+ and CD8+ T cells sorted from blood, pooled from several donors. This TCR derives from a pool of human donors in good health; the sample pools cells from several healthy donors. The gene calls are TRBV19 and TRBJ2-1; 7 nucleotides match TRBD1. The CDR3 DNA reads TGTGCCAGTAACCCGGGACAGACTAAATACAATGAGCAGTTCTTC. This encodes CASNPGQTKYNEQFF.